The T cell receptor beta chain under discussion was sequenced for a study of vaccination effects on CD4 cells after COVID-19. Study observations and caveats: Healthy vaccinees' vaccine-induced clones included only 1 of 255 that recognized common cold coronaviruses.

Here immunoSEQ multiplex PCR was the method, and the copy in TCRdb shows in-frame clones only, minus some. The sample consists of about 73,000 clones, roughly 74% of them appearing once. Viral peptide pool expansion of antigen-specific CD4+ T cells preceded sequencing in the ViraFEST assay. CD4+ T cells were isolated after less than 13 days of culture. Vaccine recipients had no previous SARS-CoV-2 infection; their nucleocapsid antibodies were negative. CDR3 length: 15 amino acids. In germline, CDR1 is MNHNS, CDR2 SASEGT. V was cut by 1 base and J by 2 bases, with 12 bases left in between. For this clone: The antigen is not known.

The receptor comes from a human donor who received a COVID-19 vaccine. Sequences were derived from CD4+ T cells from PBMCs cultured with HCoV-NL63 spike peptides, sampled before COVID-19 vaccination. The V and J genes are TRBV6-1 and TRBJ2-7; the D is unclear. The CDR3 here is CASSEGIVATYEQYV. The CDR3 bases are TGTGCCAGCAGTGAAGGAATTGTAGCCACCTACGAGCAGTACGTC.